These 30 T cell receptor beta chains were all obtained from the same sample, sequenced in a study of shared clonotypes between healthy human individuals. The repertoire was sequenced with immunoSEQ multiplex PCR; TCRdb's copy has only in-frame clones and lacks some. The data contain about 1 million clones, roughly 75% of them singletons. Sequencing was done on a sample of memory CD4+ T cells sorted from blood. The subset denotes: CD45RA-negative fraction. The receptors shown here come from a man between 18 and 29 years old in good health.

The chain is built from TRBV7-2 and TRBJ1-5; D is perhaps TRBD1 (6 bases). This CDR3 spans 12 amino acids. Trimming cost V 5 bases and J 6 bases, with 8 bases left between them. Germline lookup yields CDR1 SGHTA and CDR2 FQGNSA. CDR3: CASSVQGQPQHF. The CDR3 bases are TGTGCCAGCAGCGTACAGGGTCAGCCCCAGCATTTT.

The chain has TRBV10-3 and TRBJ1-6, with TRBD1 matching 9 bases. The germline gives CDR1 ENHRY, CDR2 SYGVKD. V lost 0 bases to trimming and J lost 11 bases; unmatched junction nucleotides: 11. The CDR3 is 17 residues long. In nucleotides, the CDR3 is TGTGCCATCAGTGAGTCTTCCGGACAGGGGCAGATTGCACCCCTCCACTTT. This gives the protein CAISESSGQGQIAPLHF.

This clone was recorded a few times. The CDR3 nucleotides are TGTGCCAGCAGCCCCCCAGGGGCTTCTGGAAACACCATATATTTT. Translated: CASSPPGASGNTIYF. The V and J genes are TRBV6-1 and TRBJ1-3, with D perhaps matching TRBD1 (6 bases). The CDR3 is made up of 15 amino acids. The germline V gene encodes CDR1 MNHNS and CDR2 SASEGT. V lost 6 bases to trimming and J lost 1 base, with 13 bases between them.

The J gene is TRBJ2-1, the V gene TRBV2; D perhaps matches TRBD2 (5 bases). Germline CDR1 SNHLY, CDR2 FYNNEI. The CDR3 is 12 amino acids. V was shortened by 8 bases and J by 8 bases, with 13 bases between the two germline ends. CDR3 bases: TGTGCCAGCGACGGGGATTCCGATGAGCAGTTCTTC. It specifies CASDGDSDEQFF. The full variable domain, its missing parts supplied by reference TRBV2 and TRBJ2-1, is EPEVTQTPSHQVTQMGQEVILRCVPISNHLYFYWYRQILGQKVEFLVSFYNNEISEKSEIFDDQFSVERPDGSNFTLKIRSTKLEDSAMYFCASDGDSDEQFFGPGTRLTVL.

The V and J genes are TRBV9 and TRBJ2-5; perhaps TRBD1 as D (6 bases). Germline CDR1 and CDR2: SGDLS and YYNGEE. Trimming stripped 0 bases from V and 2 bases from J, with 11 bases between. This CDR3 has 15 residues. CDR3 DNA: TGTGCCAGCAGCGTAGAGGGGGTCGGACAAGAGACCCAGTACTTC. Protein product: CASSVEGVGQETQYF. The variable domain in full, completed from reference TRBV9 and TRBJ2-5, reads DSGVTQTPKHLITATGQRVTLRCSPRSGDLSVYWYQQSLDQGLQFLIQYYNGEERAKGNILERFSAQQFPDLHSELNLSSLELGDSALYFCASSVEGVGQETQYFGPGTRLLVL.

This clone was picked up many times. The V call is TRBV4-3, the J call TRBJ2-7; D unclear. CDR1 and CDR2 (germline): LGHNA, YSLEER. V was cut by 0 bases and J by 3 bases, with 12 bases left in between. The CDR3 extends over 15 amino acids. Written as DNA, the CDR3 is TGCGCCAGCAGCCAAGACGTCGCAGCCTTCTACGAGCAGTACTTC. This translates into CASSQDVAAFYEQYF.

The rearrangement joins TRBV7-2 to TRBJ2-1; D remains unclear. With 0 bases removed from V and 8 bases from J, the gap between germline ends came to 17 bases. Germline lookup yields CDR1 SGHTA and CDR2 FQGNSA. CDR3 size: 16 residues. The CDR3 spells CASSLAIGSIDDEQFF. CDR3 DNA: TGTGCCAGCAGCTTAGCAATAGGATCGATCGATGATGAGCAGTTCTTC.

This clone came up a few times. Other DNA sequences in the sample encode the same CDR3. V and J are TRBV6-1 and TRBJ1-6, with D possibly TRBD1 on 5 matching bases. The CDR3 is 13 amino acids. Germline CDR1 reads MNHNS; CDR2 reads SASEGT. V was pared by 6 bases and J by 3 bases, with 6 bases between. The CDR3 bases are TGTGCCAGCAGGACAGTCTATAATTCACCCCTCCACTTT. Translating gives CASRTVYNSPLHF.

V and J are TRBV9 and TRBJ1-2, with 7 bases that match TRBD1. V lost 3 bases and J lost 2; bases outside the gene matches: 10. The CDR3 length is 16 residues. Germline V gene data show CDR1 as SGDLS and CDR2 as YYNGEE. CDR3 amino acids: CASSATQGTKNYGYTF. DNA for the CDR3: TGTGCCAGCAGCGCAACACAGGGGACTAAAAACTATGGCTACACCTTC.

The rearrangement links TRBV9 to TRBJ1-5; the D gene is possibly TRBD1 (5 bases). Trimming removed 5 bases from V and 6 bases from J, with 15 bases in between. CDR1 and CDR2 from the germline V gene are SGDLS and YYNGEE. The CDR3 totals 14 residues. The CDR3 nucleotides are TGTGCCAGCAGTGGAGAGGGGCTGGGTCAGCCCCAGCATTTT. Protein: CASSGEGLGQPQHF.

The table lists this clone with a count of one. The chain recombines TRBV5-1 with TRBJ1-3; D not certain. V lost 4 bases to trimming and J lost 4 bases, with 15 bases between them. The length of the CDR3 is 15 residues. Germline assignment: CDR1 SGHRS and CDR2 YFSETQ. CDR3 sequence: CASSNSGVRGNTIYF. The CDR3 nucleotides are TGCGCCAGCAGCAACTCAGGCGTTAGGGGAAACACCATATATTTT.

This chain uses TRBV19 with TRBJ1-1; D is undetermined. Germline lookup yields CDR1 LNHDA and CDR2 SQIVND (reference sequence). The CDR3 runs 15 residues. V lost 5 bases to trimming and J lost 1 base, with 14 bases between them. CDR3 region: CASSPQEGRNTEAFF. CDR3 coding DNA: TGTGCCAGTAGTCCCCAAGAGGGTAGGAACACTGAAGCTTTCTTT.

The J gene is TRBJ2-5, the V gene TRBV5-4; 8 bases match TRBD2. CDR3 length equals 15 residues. CDR1 and CDR2 from the germline V gene are SGHNT and YYREEE (reference sequence). The ends lost 5 bases at V and 9 bases at J; junction bases unmatched: 15. The CDR3 DNA is TGTGCCAGCAGGCGGGACGGGGGGGCCGTATCGGCCCAGTACTTC. This codes for CASRRDGGAVSAQYF. The full variable domain, with the rest looked up from reference TRBV5-4 and TRBJ2-5, is ETGVTQSPTHLIKTRGQQVTLRCSSQSGHNTVSWYQQALGQGPQFIFQYYREEENGRGNFPPRFSGLQFPNYSSELNVNALELDDSALYLCASRRDGGAVSAQYFGPGTRLLVL.

This clone was detected only once. The chain employs TRBV5-4 and TRBJ2-7, with D perhaps TRBD1 or TRBD2 (6 bases each). Deletions cut 0 bases from V and 0 bases from J, with 10 bases between. The germline gives CDR1 SGHNT, CDR2 YYREEE (reference sequence). The CDR3 totals 15 residues. The CDR3, as DNA: TGTGCCAGCAGCTTGGGAGGGGGGCACTCCTACGAGCAGTACTTC. Its protein is CASSLGGGHSYEQYF.

V is TRBV18 and J is TRBJ2-7; 11 bases map to TRBD2. CDR3 size: 15 residues. V lost 4 bases, J lost 5 bases, and 7 bases stayed unmatched. The germline CDR1 and CDR2 sequences are KGHSH and LQKENI. The CDR3 nucleotides are TGTGCCAGCTCACTGACCGGGACTAGCGGCAACGAGCAGTACTTC. Translation gives CASSLTGTSGNEQYF. The variable domain in full, with the rest retrieved from reference TRBV18 and TRBJ2-7, is NAGVMQNPRHLVRRRGQEARLRCSPMKGHSHVYWYRQLPEEGLKFMVYLQKENIIDESGMPKERFSAEFPKEGPSILRIQQVVRGDSAAYFCASSLTGTSGNEQYFGPGTRLTVT.

The chain is built from TRBV12-5 and TRBJ1-6, with D uncertain. Trimming shortened V by 7 bases and J by 7 bases, and 11 bases separated the two germline ends. The length of the CDR3 is 13 residues. Germline CDR1 is LGHNT and CDR2 is FRNRAP. This chain's CDR3 is CASAWRANSPLHF. Written as DNA, the CDR3 is TGTGCTAGTGCTTGGAGGGCAAATTCACCCCTCCACTTT.

The genes are TRBV19 and TRBJ2-2; 7 bases line up with TRBD1. Germline CDR1 is LNHDA and CDR2 is SQIVND (reference sequence). J gave up 1 base and V 5 bases, and 4 bases lay outside the gene matches. The CDR3 sequence is 15 residues long. The CDR3 DNA follows: TGTGCCAGTAGTCCGAACAGGGGGAACACCGGGGAGCTGTTTTTT. It specifies CASSPNRGNTGELFF.

The chain couples TRBV6-1 to TRBJ2-7; D not resolved. This CDR3 is 14 amino acids long. Germline V gives CDR1 MNHNS, CDR2 SASEGT. Trimming removed 4 bases from V and 2 bases from J, with 12 bases in between. The CDR3 DNA sequence: TGTGCCAGCAGTGCTACAGAGAGACCCTACGAGCAGTACTTC. This gives the protein CASSATERPYEQYF.

This clone came up a few times. The V and J genes are TRBV5-6 and TRBJ2-3; perhaps TRBD2 as D (6 bases). In germline, CDR1 is SGHDT, CDR2 YYEEEE. Trimming removed 5 bases at V and 1 base at J, with 17 bases between. The CDR3 extends over 16 amino acids. For the CDR3, the DNA is TGTGCCAGCAGTGGGGGGTGGGCTCCTCGCACAGATACGCAGTATTTT. Translated, it gives CASSGGWAPRTDTQYF.

The gene calls are TRBV28 and TRBJ1-5, with 9 bases aligning to TRBD1. CDR3 length: 15 amino acids. CDR1 and CDR2 (germline): MDHEN, SYDVKM. The ends lost 5 bases at V and 6 bases at J; junction bases unmatched: 8. CDR3 sequence (DNA): TGTGCCAGCAGTACGACAGGGGGTCCCGGTCAGCCCCAGCATTTT. Amino acid sequence: CASSTTGGPGQPQHF. The full variable domain, completed using reference TRBV28 and TRBJ1-5, is DVKVTQSSRYLVKRTGEKVFLECVQDMDHENMFWYRQDPGLGLRLIYFSYDVKMKEKGDIPEGYSVSREKKERFSLILESASTNQTSMYLCASSTTGGPGQPQHFGDGTRLSIL.

This sequence joins TRBV5-4 and TRBJ2-5, with D possibly called TRBD1 or TRBD2 (6 bases each). In germline, CDR1 is SGHNT, CDR2 YYREEE (reference sequence). The CDR3 is 16 residues long. Trimming took 2 bases from V and 5 from J, leaving 19 bases between them. The CDR3 protein is CASSFSLRGAGETQYF. CDR3 DNA: TGTGCCAGCAGCTTTTCTCTGAGGGGGGCAGGGGAGACCCAGTACTTC.

This chain connects TRBV2 to TRBJ2-2; a weak D match, TRBD2 (5 bases). The CDR3 is 15 amino acids. CDR1 and CDR2 (germline): SNHLY, FYNNEI. V was trimmed by 2 bases and J by 4 bases, leaving 11 bases between them. The CDR3 DNA sequence: TGTGCCAGCAGTGAATCGGGGTTAGGCACCGGGGAGCTGTTTTTT. Its protein is CASSESGLGTGELFF. The full variable domain, with the rest looked up from reference TRBV2 and TRBJ2-2, is EPEVTQTPSHQVTQMGQEVILRCVPISNHLYFYWYRQILGQKVEFLVSFYNNEISEKSEIFDDQFSVERPDGSNFTLKIRSTKLEDSAMYFCASSESGLGTGELFFGEGSRLTVL.

V usage is TRBV28 and J usage is TRBJ2-3, with TRBD2 as a possible D gene (6 bases). Germline CDR1 is MDHEN and CDR2 is SYDVKM. Trimming removed 5 bases from V and 3 bases from J, with 18 bases in between. CDR3 length: 16 amino acids. As DNA, the CDR3 is TGTGCCAGCAGTCCACCGGGACTGCCCGGGACAGATACGCAGTATTTT. This codes for CASSPPGLPGTDTQYF.

V is TRBV28 and J is TRBJ2-7; D uncertain. Germline V CDR1 and CDR2: MDHEN, SYDVKM. V was pared by 5 bases and J by 12 bases, with 11 bases between. CDR3 size: 10 residues. CDR3 DNA: TGTGCCAGCAGTGACGTGAATTGGTACTTC. This gives the protein CASSDVNWYF.

The chain combines TRBV6-1 with TRBJ2-3; D could derive from TRBD1 or TRBD2 (5 bases each). The CDR3 runs to 14 residues. The germline V and J ends were trimmed by 3 bases and 1 base, with 8 bases remaining between them. Germline V CDR1 and CDR2: MNHNS, SASEGT. The CDR3 loop is CASSDGGGTDTQYF. DNA of the CDR3: TGTGCCAGCAGTGATGGGGGTGGCACAGATACGCAGTATTTT.

This rearrangement joins TRBV5-4 to TRBJ2-7; D is possibly TRBD1 (6 bases). This CDR3 is built from 15 residues. Germline V lookup: CDR1 SGHNT, CDR2 YYREEE (reference sequence). V was pared by 3 bases and J by 2 bases, with 15 bases between. This CDR3 reads CASSSLGQGPYEQYF. In DNA form, the CDR3 reads TGTGCCAGCAGCTCGCTAGGGCAGGGGCCCTACGAGCAGTACTTC.

For this clone: This same CDR3 is encoded by further DNA sequences in the sample. This sequence joins TRBV30 and TRBJ2-3, with 7 bases matching TRBD1. The V gene end was trimmed by 2 bases and the J gene end by 2 bases; junction bases not matched to a gene: 7. Germline V lookup: CDR1 GTSNPN, CDR2 SVGIG (reference sequence). The CDR3 length is 15 residues. The CDR3 loop is CAWSREGASTDTQYF. CDR3 DNA: TGTGCCTGGAGTCGAGAGGGGGCGTCCACAGATACGCAGTATTTT.

For this clone: Distinct nucleotide sequences in the sample also encode this CDR3. This chain joins TRBV5-1 and TRBJ2-5; the D is unclear. The CDR3 has 12 amino acids. V lost 2 bases and J lost 5, with 7 bases in between. The germline V gene encodes CDR1 SGHRS and CDR2 YFSETQ. CDR3 sequence (DNA): TGCGCCAGCAGCTTCGATCAGGAGACCCAGTACTTC. Its protein product is CASSFDQETQYF. Based on the CDR3 plus reference TRBV5-1 and TRBJ2-5, the full variable domain is KAGVTQTPRYLIKTRGQQVTLSCSPISGHRSVSWYQQTPGQGLQFLFEYFSETQRNKGNFPGRFSGRQFSNSRSEMNVSTLELGDSALYLCASSFDQETQYFGPGTRLLVL.

Many counts were recorded for this clone. The rearrangement links TRBV2 to TRBJ1-2, with 8 bases lining up with TRBD1. V dropped 8 bases and J dropped 0; count of bases not matched to a gene: 2. Germline CDR1 SNHLY, CDR2 FYNNEI. The CDR3 extends over 13 amino acids. The CDR3 reads CASLGQANYGYTF. CDR3 coding DNA: TGTGCCAGCTTGGGACAGGCTAACTATGGCTACACCTTC. The variable domain in full, completed from reference TRBV2 and TRBJ1-2, reads EPEVTQTPSHQVTQMGQEVILRCVPISNHLYFYWYRQILGQKVEFLVSFYNNEISEKSEIFDDQFSVERPDGSNFTLKIRSTKLEDSAMYFCASLGQANYGYTFGSGTRLTVV.

This clone has only one observation. The CDR3 sequence: CASSDSGGNSPLHF. Here the CDR3 DNA reads TGTGCCAGCAGTGATTCAGGGGGAAATTCACCCCTCCACTTT. The chain carries TRBV25-1 and TRBJ1-6; 7 nucleotides agree with TRBD1. V trimming: 3 bases; J trimming: 7 bases; junction bases outside the gene matches: 3. The CDR3 loop spans 14 amino acids. The V gene's germline CDR1 is MGHDK and CDR2 SYGVNS.